These T cell receptor beta chains were read from a single sample in a study of T-cell memory formation after mild COVID-19. MiXCR, run by TCRdb on the 5' RACE reads, gives a single entry per CDR3 protein. The data hold 150,000 to 200,000 distinct CDR3 sequences, with 11% observed a single time. The sample taken for sequencing was PBMCs or a T cell subset sorted from them (not recorded which). Receptor source: a man younger than 35 who had mild COVID-19 (a few samples of this study predate the infection). Cell type and time point are not known. The CDR3 runs from the conserved cysteine through the conserved F or W. D genes are given only for firm matches. The size field is filled for only some rows; it gives once, few, many or a size class.

V,size,J,D,CDR3,DNA
TRBV20-1,few,TRBJ2-5,-,CSAWGRVGETQYF,TGCAGTGCTTGGGGGCGGGTGGGAGAGACCCAGTACTTC
TRBV5-4,-,TRBJ2-3,-,CASSYEGETQYF,TGTGCCAGCAGCTACGAGGGTGAAACGCAGTATTTT
TRBV10-3,once,TRBJ2-6,-,CAISESGGIWASPSGANVLTF,TGTGCCATCAGTGAGTCGGGCGGAATCTGGGCCTCCCCCTCTGGGGCCAACGTCCTGACTTTC
TRBV6-1,many,TRBJ2-7,TRBD1,CASRSRGTGFHEQYF,TGTGCCAGCAGATCCAGAGGGACAGGGTTCCACGAGCAGTACTTC
TRBV25-1,-,TRBJ2-3,-,CATRDNTDTQYF,TGTGCCACGAGGGACAACACAGATACGCAGTATTTT
TRBV5-1,-,TRBJ1-4,-,CASSLGVTNEKLFF,TGCGCCAGCAGCTTGGGAGTGACAAACGAAAAACTGTTTTTT
TRBV5-1,many,TRBJ2-1,TRBD1,CASSLTGVSEQFF,TGCGCCAGCAGCCTGACAGGGGTCAGTGAGCAGTTCTTC
TRBV15,-,TRBJ1-5,TRBD1,CATRPEGQRIQPQHF,TGTGCCACCAGACCAGAGGGACAGCGAATTCAGCCCCAGCATTTT
TRBV5-1,many,TRBJ2-3,TRBD1,CASSLEGTGEADTQYF,TGCGCCAGCAGCTTGGAAGGGACAGGGGAGGCAGATACGCAGTATTTT
TRBV6-5,few,TRBJ2-2,-,CASSPPGHYTGELFF,TGTGCCAGCAGCCCCCCGGGACATTACACCGGGGAGCTGTTTTTT
TRBV19,few,TRBJ1-1,-,CASSKRGGGTEAFF,TGTGCCAGTAGTAAGAGGGGTGGCGGCACTGAAGCTTTCTTT
TRBV7-9,many,TRBJ1-2,TRBD1,CASSWTGPAYGYTF,TGTGCCAGCAGTTGGACAGGGCCCGCGTATGGCTACACCTTC
TRBV11-2,-,TRBJ1-2,-,CASSRPGGNYGYTF,TGTGCCAGCAGTCGACCCGGGGGAAACTATGGCTACACCTTC
TRBV24-1,-,TRBJ2-2,-,CATSSTSRPMRVYTGELFF,TGTGCCACCAGTTCGACTAGTCGCCCAATGCGGGTTTACACCGGGGAGCTGTTTTTT
TRBV28,few,TRBJ2-5,TRBD2,CASSQPGGREATQYF,TGTGCCAGCAGCCAACCCGGGGGTCGGGAGGCGACCCAGTACTTC
TRBV6-2/TRBV6-3,-,TRBJ1-6,-,CASSYSMSGMDNSPLHF,TGTGCCAGCAGTTACTCGATGTCTGGGATGGATAATTCACCCCTCCACTTT
TRBV29-1,-,TRBJ1-1,-,CSVEFRKNTEAFF,TGCAGCGTTGAATTCAGGAAAAACACTGAAGCTTTCTTT
TRBV2,-,TRBJ1-2,-,CASTLDRINYGYTF,TGTGCCAGCACCCTTGACAGGATTAACTATGGCTACACCTTC
TRBV2,many,TRBJ2-1,-,CASIEGGNEQFF,TGTGCCAGCATTGAGGGGGGCAATGAGCAGTTCTTC
TRBV20-1,few,TRBJ2-1,TRBD2,CSAPGLAGGGRASYNEQFF,TGCAGTGCTCCTGGACTAGCGGGGGGGGGAAGGGCTTCCTACAATGAGCAGTTCTTC
TRBV12-5,-,TRBJ2-5,TRBD1,CASGPGGTETQYF,TGTGCTAGTGGGCCAGGGGGCACAGAGACCCAGTACTTC
TRBV20-1,few,TRBJ1-1,TRBD1,CSARDPTGAGTEAFF,TGCAGTGCTAGAGACCCGACAGGGGCAGGCACTGAAGCTTTCTTT
TRBV29-1,few,TRBJ2-5,TRBD2,CSVGAGVGGETQYF,TGCAGCGTTGGAGCGGGAGTCGGGGGAGAGACCCAGTACTTC
TRBV4-3,few,TRBJ2-2,-,CASSHSANTGELFF,TGCGCCAGCAGCCACAGCGCGAACACCGGGGAGCTGTTTTTT
TRBV7-9,-,TRBJ1-1,-,CASSRSEASNTEAFF,TGTGCCAGCAGCCGTAGTGAGGCTTCGAACACTGAAGCTTTCTTT
TRBV12-3/TRBV12-4,-,TRBJ1-5,-,CASSLAGSGQPQHF,TGTGCCAGCAGTTTAGCAGGGTCCGGGCAGCCCCAGCATTTT
TRBV20-1,few,TRBJ2-1,TRBD2,CSAPSRLAAYNEQFF,TGCAGTGCCCCCTCCCGCCTAGCGGCCTACAATGAGCAGTTCTTC
TRBV27,few,TRBJ2-2,-,CASSSPGAGTGELFF,TGTGCCAGCAGCTCCCCCGGGGCGGGCACCGGGGAGCTGTTTTTT
TRBV6-5,-,TRBJ2-1,TRBD1,CASSLDRDPYNEQFF,TGTGCCAGCAGCCTGGACAGGGATCCCTACAATGAGCAGTTCTTC
TRBV12-3/TRBV12-4,-,TRBJ1-2,-,CASSLGYDNYGYTF,TGTGCCAGCAGTTTAGGTTACGATAACTATGGCTACACCTTC
TRBV10-3,few,TRBJ2-3,-,CAISETTDTQYF,TGTGCCATCAGTGAGACCACAGATACGCAGTATTTT
TRBV12-5,few,TRBJ2-5,-,CASPEETQYF,TGTGCTAGCCCAGAAGAGACCCAGTACTTC
TRBV5-8,few,TRBJ1-1,-,CASSGITTEAFF,TGTGCCAGCAGCGGGATTACCACTGAAGCTTTCTTT
TRBV12-3/TRBV12-4,few,TRBJ1-5,-,CASSSSDNQPQHF,TGTGCCAGCAGTTCGTCAGACAATCAGCCCCAGCATTTT
TRBV7-9,few,TRBJ1-1,-,CASSFVGSTEAFF,TGTGCCAGCAGCTTTGTGGGTTCCACTGAAGCTTTCTTT
TRBV7-9,-,TRBJ1-1,-,CASSQWEGLLKTEAFF,TGTGCCAGCAGCCAATGGGAGGGGCTTTTAAAAACTGAAGCTTTCTTT
TRBV6-5,many,TRBJ1-1,-,CASSYRGNTEAFF,TGTGCCAGCAGTTACAGAGGAAACACTGAAGCTTTCTTT
TRBV11-2,-,TRBJ2-2,-,CASSLDIRAGELFF,TGTGCCAGCAGCTTAGATATCCGGGCCGGGGAGCTGTTTTTT
TRBV12-3/TRBV12-4,many,TRBJ2-3,-,CASTRGGGTDTQYF,TGTGCCAGCACCCGCGGTGGGGGCACAGATACGCAGTATTTT
TRBV4-3,-,TRBJ2-3,TRBD2,CASSPLAGGAYTQYF,TGCGCCAGCAGCCCTCTAGCGGGGGGGGCCTATACGCAGTATTTT
TRBV4-1,few,TRBJ2-3,-,CASSQDRGRGMGTQYF,TGCGCCAGCAGCCAAGATCGGGGGCGTGGGATGGGTACGCAGTATTTT
TRBV5-1,-,TRBJ1-2,TRBD1,CASSLGTPTGLYNYGYTF,TGCGCCAGCAGCTTGGGGACTCCGACAGGGCTGTATAACTATGGCTACACCTTC
TRBV12-3/TRBV12-4,few,TRBJ2-2,TRBD2,CATGTSDTGELFF,TGTGCCACCGGGACTAGCGACACCGGGGAGCTGTTTTTT
TRBV5-1,-,TRBJ1-3,-,CASSRTGDGNTIYF,TGCGCCAGCAGTCGAACGGGGGACGGAAACACCATATATTTT
TRBV9,few,TRBJ2-3,TRBD1,CASRKGAEDTQYF,TGTGCCAGCAGAAAGGGGGCGGAAGATACGCAGTATTTT
TRBV6-5,-,TRBJ2-7,TRBD1,CASSYSRTGTATYEQYF,TGTGCCAGCAGTTACTCCAGGACAGGTACTGCTACCTACGAGCAGTACTTC
TRBV3-1,many,TRBJ2-7,-,CASSQVPAEWGEQYF,TGTGCCAGCAGCCAAGTACCGGCCGAATGGGGCGAGCAGTACTTC
TRBV6-5,-,TRBJ2-7,TRBD1,CASSNRDSYEQYF,TGTGCCAGCAGTAACCGGGACAGCTACGAGCAGTACTTC
TRBV7-3,-,TRBJ2-1,-,CASSFAGAYNEQFF,TGTGCCAGCAGCTTTGCCGGGGCTTACAATGAGCAGTTCTTC
TRBV5-1,few,TRBJ2-2,-,CASSLAAGNTGELFF,TGCGCCAGCAGCTTGGCCGCAGGGAACACCGGGGAGCTGTTTTTT
TRBV7-3,many,TRBJ2-1,-,CASSQMGYNEQFF,TGTGCCAGCAGCCAAATGGGGTACAATGAGCAGTTCTTC
TRBV2,-,TRBJ1-1,-,CASNASPEAFF,TGTGCCAGCAACGCTTCTCCTGAAGCTTTCTTT
TRBV19,-,TRBJ1-1,-,CASSNHELTEAYF,TGTGCCAGTAGTAACCATGAGCTCACTGAAGCTTACTTT
TRBV5-1,few,TRBJ2-3,-,CASSLGKPSTDTQYF,TGCGCCAGCAGCTTGGGGAAGCCAAGCACAGATACGCAGTATTTT
TRBV12-3/TRBV12-4,-,TRBJ1-2,TRBD1,CASSYDRGGYGYTF,TGTGCCAGCAGTTACGACAGGGGAGGCTATGGCTACACCTTC